This passage covers 27 T cell receptor beta chains from one sample sequenced in a study of cytomegalovirus exposure and HLA in healthy donors. PCR amplification relied on 60 Vbeta primers (plus 13 Jbeta primers). Only in-frame clones appear in the TCRdb table, and some are missing; sequencing was by immunoSEQ multiplex PCR. The table has about 160,000 clones, around 90% seen once; the top ten hold 0.85% to 1%. Sequencing was carried out using PBMCs. The receptor set was obtained from a woman younger than 45 in good health and CMV-seronegative.

This chain uses TRBV28 with TRBJ2-7; 8 bases match TRBD1. V shed 5 bases, J shed 4 bases, and the junction held 7 bases outside the gene matches. The CDR3 extends over 14 amino acids. Germline V gives CDR1 MDHEN, CDR2 SYDVKM. The CDR3 DNA is TGTGCCAGCAGTACCGACAGGGGTGGGTACGAGCAGTACTTC. Translation gives CASSTDRGGYEQYF.

The rearrangement joins TRBV4-3 to TRBJ2-1, with 9 nucleotides matching TRBD2. The CDR3 length is 17 residues. Trimming took 1 base from V and 2 from J; bases not matched to a gene: 6. The V gene's germline CDR1 is LGHNA and CDR2 YSLEER. The CDR3 DNA reads TGCGCCAGCAGCCAAGGGGAGGGCGGGGGGGCCTACAATGAGCAGTTCTTC. Its protein is CASSQGEGGGAYNEQFF.

The chain recombines TRBV11-3 with TRBJ2-7; TRBD2 aligns across 11 bases. The CDR3 runs 16 residues. V gave up 1 base and J gave up 4 bases; unmatched junction bases: 6. Germline CDR1 SGHNT, CDR2 YENEEA. The CDR3 DNA sequence: TGTGCCAGCAGCTTAGGAGGGGGACTAGCGGATTACGAGCAGTACTTC. Translated: CASSLGGGLADYEQYF.

The rearrangement uses TRBV15 and TRBJ2-2; D gene uncertain. The CDR3 has 14 amino acids. Germline CDR1 LNHNV, CDR2 YYDKDF (reference sequence). V lost 3 bases and J lost 0, with 5 bases in between. Written as DNA, the CDR3 is TGTGCCACCAGCAGGAGCGCGAACACCGGGGAGCTGTTTTTT. It translates to CATSRSANTGELFF.

V is TRBV10-3 and J is TRBJ2-5, with 13 bases matching TRBD2. Germline-derived CDR1 and CDR2 are ENHRY and SYGVKD. With V trimmed by 6 bases and J by 3 bases, 4 bases remained unmatched. This CDR3 contains 15 residues. The CDR3 here is CAISRGLAGKETQYF. The CDR3 region has the DNA TGTGCCATCAGCCGGGGACTAGCGGGGAAAGAGACCCAGTACTTC.

This rearrangement joins TRBV19 to TRBJ1-6, with 8 bases aligning to TRBD1. CDR1 is LNHDA, CDR2 SQIVND, per germline (reference sequence). V lost 5 bases to trimming and J lost 4 bases; unmatched junction nucleotides: 7. The CDR3 consists of 16 residues. CDR3 region: CASSRTGNPYNSPLHF. The CDR3 DNA is TGTGCCAGTAGTCGGACAGGGAACCCTTATAATTCACCCCTCCACTTT.

The chain uses TRBV7-9 and TRBJ1-4; D is unresolved. V was shortened by 2 bases and J by 0 bases, with 10 bases between the two germline ends. The CDR3 is made up of 16 amino acids. Germline loops: CDR1 SEHNR, CDR2 FQNEAQ (reference sequence). The CDR3 region is CASSLPPGSTNEKLFF. DNA of the CDR3: TGTGCCAGCAGCTTACCTCCCGGTTCAACTAATGAAAAACTGTTTTTT.

The chain combines TRBV27 with TRBJ1-2, with TRBD1 as a possible D gene (6 bases). CDR3 length: 14 residues. Germline assignment: CDR1 MNHEY and CDR2 SMNVEV (reference sequence). Trimming took off 2 bases at V and 4 bases at J, with 11 bases between the two ends. The CDR3 DNA reads as TGTGCCAGCAGTTTAGGGGGGGCATTCTATGGCTACACCTTC. This translates into CASSLGGAFYGYTF.

V gene TRBV7-2 combines with J gene TRBJ1-2, with TRBD1 matching 8 bases. The length of the CDR3 is 15 residues. Germline CDR1 reads SGHTA; CDR2 reads FQGNSA. The V gene end was trimmed by 3 bases and the J gene end by 4 bases; junction bases not matched to a gene: 7. This chain's CDR3 is CASSFPTGGTYGYTF. Here the CDR3 DNA reads TGTGCCAGCAGCTTCCCTACAGGGGGTACCTATGGCTACACCTTC.

The chain carries TRBV28 and TRBJ2-1; 9 nucleotides match TRBD1. Germline V gene lookup returns CDR1 MDHEN and CDR2 SYDVKM. V lost 6 bases and J lost 13; bases outside the gene matches: 16. The CDR3 sequence is 15 residues long. The CDR3 DNA reads as TGTGCCAGCAGCAGCTCCGGGACAGGGACGAAATTCCAGTTCTTC. This codes for CASSSSGTGTKFQFF.

This chain links TRBV9 with TRBJ1-1; the D gene is possibly TRBD1 (5 bases). Between the trimmed V and J ends, which lost 2 bases and 1 base, there was a span of 9 bases. CDR1 is SGDLS and CDR2 is YYNGEE in the germline V gene. The CDR3 is 14 amino acids. The CDR3 sequence is CASSVRGGNTEAFF. The CDR3, as DNA: TGTGCCAGCAGCGTGCGGGGGGGGAACACTGAAGCTTTCTTT.

J is TRBJ1-4 and V is TRBV27; tentative D call: TRBD1 (6 bases). The CDR3 sequence is 15 residues long. The germline CDR1 and CDR2 sequences are MNHEY and SMNVEV (reference sequence). V shed 5 bases and J shed 2 bases, with 12 bases lying between them. The CDR3 loop reads CASSQGGVTNEKLFF. The CDR3 DNA reads TGTGCCAGCAGTCAAGGGGGGGTGACTAATGAAAAACTGTTTTTT.

This sequence joins TRBV15 and TRBJ1-4; D is uncertain. Trimming removed 0 bases from V and 3 bases from J, with 8 bases in between. This CDR3 is 15 amino acids long. Looked up from germline, CDR1 is LNHNV and CDR2 is YYDKDF (reference sequence). The CDR3 DNA follows: TGTGCCACCAGCAGAGAGAGGGCTGCTAATGAAAAACTGTTTTTT. It specifies CATSRERAANEKLFF.

The rearrangement uses TRBV7-2 and TRBJ2-1, with 11 positions matching TRBD2. This CDR3 has 15 residues. V dropped 2 bases and J dropped 13; count of bases not matched to a gene: 10. Germline V gene lookup returns CDR1 SGHTA and CDR2 FQGNSA. This CDR3 is CASSLNELAGVVQFF. CDR3 bases: TGTGCCAGCAGCTTAAATGAACTAGCGGGGGTGGTTCAGTTCTTC. Together with reference TRBV7-2 and TRBJ2-1, the CDR3 gives the full variable domain: GAGVSQSPSNKVTEKGKDVELRCDPISGHTALYWYRQSLGQGLEFLIYFQGNSAPDKSGLPSDRFSAERTGGSVSTLTIQRTQQEDSAVYLCASSLNELAGVVQFFGPGTRLTVL.

The V gene is TRBV30, the J gene TRBJ2-5, with D maybe TRBD1 (6 bases). The closer fit of TRBJ2-7 to the DNA end suggests the J call may be wrong. Germline V CDR1 and CDR2: GTSNPN, SVGIG (reference sequence). This CDR3 contains 13 residues. The CDR3 DNA reads as TGTGCCTGGAGTCGGACAGCCAACTACGAGCAGTACTTC. It codes for CAWSRTANYEQYF.

V and J are TRBV6-1 and TRBJ2-7, with TRBD1 matching 9 bases. CDR1 and CDR2 (germline): MNHNS, SASEGT. V lost 10 bases and J lost 9; bases outside the gene matches: 13. The CDR3 consists of 13 residues. The CDR3 here is CAITDRGLKVQYF. The CDR3 region has the DNA TGTGCCATTACGGACAGGGGCTTGAAGGTGCAGTACTTC.

The rearrangement links TRBV30 to TRBJ1-2, with a possible D match to TRBD1 (5 bases). The CDR3 length is 13 residues. Germline CDR1 is GTSNPN and CDR2 is SVGIG (reference sequence). Trimming cost V 3 bases and J 4 bases, with 12 bases left between them. The CDR3 is CAWRARGGYGYTF. DNA for the CDR3: TGTGCCTGGAGAGCAAGGGGCGGCTATGGCTACACCTTC. Full variable domain (rest looked up from reference TRBV30 and TRBJ1-2): SQTIHQWPATLVQPVGSPLSLECTVEGTSNPNLYWYRQAAGRGLQLLFYSVGIGQISSEVPQNLSASRPQDRQFILSSKKLLLSDSGFYLCAWRARGGYGYTFGSGTRLTVV.

This clone appeared a few times. The CDR3 sequence: CASSLGGTGTLSGNTIYF. CDR3 DNA sequence: TGCGCCAGCAGCTTGGGCGGGACAGGGACCCTCTCTGGAAACACCATATATTTT. The chain uses TRBV5-1 and TRBJ1-3, with 9 bases aligning to TRBD1. Germline values: CDR1 SGHRS, CDR2 YFSETQ. V shed 0 bases and J 0 bases; nucleotides not matched to a gene: 7. This CDR3 spans 18 amino acids.

In its sample, this clone was seen a few times. The rearrangement joins TRBV6-5 to TRBJ1-1; D remains unclear. The CDR3 runs 14 residues. The V gene lost 6 bases and the J gene lost 1 base, with 12 bases spanning the gap. The V gene's germline CDR1 is MNHEY and CDR2 SVGAGI. CDR3 amino acids: CASSREYPNTEAFF. Here the CDR3 DNA reads TGTGCCAGCAGCCGGGAGTACCCGAACACTGAAGCTTTCTTT.

V and J are TRBV7-2 and TRBJ1-3; D ambiguous. CDR1 and CDR2 (germline): SGHTA, FQGNSA. The V end was cut by 2 bases, the J end by 8 bases, with 16 bases between. The CDR3 is 15 amino acids. The CDR3 bases are TGTGCCAGCAGCTTAATTGAGGCAGCCGTGGACACCATATATTTT. This sequence encodes CASSLIEAAVDTIYF.

The chain is built from TRBV28 and TRBJ2-5, with 11 nucleotides matching TRBD2. CDR1 and CDR2 (germline): MDHEN, SYDVKM. The CDR3 spans 15 residues. After removal of 4 bases from V and 11 bases from J, the junction contained 12 bases not matched to a gene. CDR3 in DNA: TGTGCCAGCAGTTCTCCCGGGACTAGCGGTCCTTTTCAGTACTTC. This sequence encodes CASSSPGTSGPFQYF.

This clone was picked up one time. The gene calls are TRBV23-1 and TRBJ1-5, with a weak D call TRBD1 (5 bases). TRBV23-1 is labeled an ORF, and its function is uncertain. The CDR3 is made up of 21 amino acids. The ends were cut back, 2 bases at V and 0 bases at J, with 26 bases in the middle. The CDR3 loop is CASSQAPEETEPHNSNQPQHF. For the CDR3, the DNA is TGCGCCAGCAGTCAAGCCCCTGAGGAGACAGAACCTCATAATAGCAATCAGCCCCAGCATTTT.

The chain couples TRBV5-1 to TRBJ1-3; 7 bases match TRBD1. V trimming: 3 bases; J trimming: 3 bases; junction bases outside the gene matches: 3. The CDR3 consists of 14 residues. CDR1 SGHRS and CDR2 YFSETQ come from the germline V gene. CDR3 sequence: CASSSGQVGNTIYF. The CDR3 DNA reads as TGCGCCAGCAGCTCCGGACAGGTTGGAAACACCATATATTTT.

In DNA, the CDR3 is TGTGCCACCAGCCCAGGGATGATCGCAGATACGCAGTATTTT. Encoded protein: CATSPGMIADTQYF. This chain connects TRBV15 to TRBJ2-3; maybe TRBD1 (5 bases). CDR3 size: 14 residues. The V gene lost 5 bases and the J gene lost 4 bases, with 13 bases spanning the gap. Germline-derived CDR1 and CDR2 are LNHNV and YYDKDF (reference sequence).

The chain is built from TRBV5-6 and TRBJ1-2; 9 bases match TRBD1. The V gene's germline CDR1 is SGHDT and CDR2 YYEEEE. The CDR3 consists of 17 residues. J gave up 8 bases and V 0 bases, and 14 bases lay outside the gene matches. The CDR3 is CASSLGPGQGLFEGYTF. CDR3 nucleotides: TGTGCCAGCAGCTTGGGACCGGGACAGGGTTTGTTTGAAGGCTACACCTTC. The full variable domain, with the rest looked up from reference TRBV5-6 and TRBJ1-2, is DAGVTQSPTHLIKTRGQQVTLRCSPKSGHDTVSWYQQALGQGPQFIFQYYEEEERQRGNFPDRFSGHQFPNYSSELNVNALLLGDSALYLCASSLGPGQGLFEGYTFGSGTRLTVV.

The CDR3 DNA follows: TGCGCCAGCAGCTTGAAAACAGGCAATGAAAACACCATATATTTT. This translates into CASSLKTGNENTIYF. The chain links TRBV5-1 to TRBJ1-3; maybe TRBD1 (5 bases). CDR1 is SGHRS, CDR2 YFSETQ, per germline. CDR3 size: 15 residues. Trimming took 1 base from V and 6 from J, leaving 14 bases between them.

This chain connects TRBV28 to TRBJ2-1, with TRBD1 matching over 9 bases. V gave up 3 bases and J gave up 8 bases; unmatched junction bases: 5. This CDR3 region has 14 residues. Germline assignment: CDR1 MDHEN and CDR2 SYDVKM. The CDR3 sequence: CASSLWGQGDEQFF. The CDR3 nucleotides read TGTGCCAGCAGTTTGTGGGGACAGGGAGATGAGCAGTTCTTC.